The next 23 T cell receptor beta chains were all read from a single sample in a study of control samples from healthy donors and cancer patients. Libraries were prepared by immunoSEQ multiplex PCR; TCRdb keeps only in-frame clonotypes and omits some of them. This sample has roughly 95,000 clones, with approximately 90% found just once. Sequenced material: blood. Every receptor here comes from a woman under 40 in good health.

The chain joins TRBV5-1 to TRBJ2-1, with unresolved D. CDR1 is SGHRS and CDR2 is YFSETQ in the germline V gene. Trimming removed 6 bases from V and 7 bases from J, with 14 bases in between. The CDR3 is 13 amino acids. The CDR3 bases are TGCGCCAGCAACTTTGCGTCCCGTAATGAGCAGTTCTTC. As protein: CASNFASRNEQFF.

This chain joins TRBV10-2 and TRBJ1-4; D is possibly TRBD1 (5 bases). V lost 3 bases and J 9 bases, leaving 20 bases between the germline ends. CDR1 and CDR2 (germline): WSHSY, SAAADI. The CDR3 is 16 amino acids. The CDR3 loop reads CASSDQERGRNQKLFF. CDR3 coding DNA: TGCGCCAGCAGTGATCAGGAAAGGGGTAGGAATCAAAAACTGTTTTTT.

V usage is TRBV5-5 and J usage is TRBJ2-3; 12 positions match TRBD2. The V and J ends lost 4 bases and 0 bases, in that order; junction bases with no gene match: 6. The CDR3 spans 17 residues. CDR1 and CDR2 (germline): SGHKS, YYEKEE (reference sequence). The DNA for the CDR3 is TGTGCCAGCAGCCTAAGGACTAGCGGGGCGAGCACAGATACGCAGTATTTT. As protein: CASSLRTSGASTDTQYF. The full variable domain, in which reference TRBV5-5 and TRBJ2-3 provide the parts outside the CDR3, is DAGVTQSPTHLIKTRGQQVTLRCSPISGHKSVSWYQQVLGQGPQFIFQYYEKEERGRGNFPDRFSARQFPNYSSELNVNALLLGDSALYLCASSLRTSGASTDTQYFGPGTRLTVL.

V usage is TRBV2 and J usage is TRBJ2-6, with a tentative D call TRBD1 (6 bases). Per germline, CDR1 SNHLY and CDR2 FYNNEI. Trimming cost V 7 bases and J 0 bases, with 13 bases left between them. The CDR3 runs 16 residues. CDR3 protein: CASIETGYSGANVLTF. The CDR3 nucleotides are TGTGCCAGCATCGAGACAGGATACTCTGGGGCCAACGTCCTGACTTTC.

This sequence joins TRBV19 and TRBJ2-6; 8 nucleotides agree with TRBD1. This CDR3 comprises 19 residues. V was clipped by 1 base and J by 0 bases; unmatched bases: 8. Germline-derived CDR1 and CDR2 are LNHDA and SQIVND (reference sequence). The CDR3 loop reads CASSIAAGTGASGANVLTF. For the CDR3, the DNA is TGTGCCAGTAGTATAGCCGCCGGGACAGGAGCCTCTGGGGCCAACGTCCTGACTTTC.

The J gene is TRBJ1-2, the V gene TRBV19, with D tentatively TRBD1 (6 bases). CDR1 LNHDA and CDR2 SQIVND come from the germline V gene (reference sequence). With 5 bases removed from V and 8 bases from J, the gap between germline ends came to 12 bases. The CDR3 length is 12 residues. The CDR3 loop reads CASSPLQGGYTF. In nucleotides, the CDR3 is TGTGCCAGTAGTCCCTTACAGGGCGGCTACACCTTC.

In DNA form, the CDR3 reads TGTGCCAGTAGAGGGGCCGCGATTTTGATTAGCAATCAGCCCCAGCATTTT. Encoded protein: CASRGAAILISNQPQHF. The chain links TRBV19 to TRBJ1-5; weak D call: TRBD1 (5 bases). With 6 bases removed from V and 0 bases from J, the gap between germline ends came to 18 bases. The V gene's germline CDR1 is LNHDA and CDR2 SQIVND (reference sequence). This CDR3 has 17 residues.

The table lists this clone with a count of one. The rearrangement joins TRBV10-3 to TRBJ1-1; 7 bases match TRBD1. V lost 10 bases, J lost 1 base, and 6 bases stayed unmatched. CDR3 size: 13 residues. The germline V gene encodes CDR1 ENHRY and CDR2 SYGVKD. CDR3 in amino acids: CASSGTENTEAFF. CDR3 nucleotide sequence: TGTGCCAGCTCCGGGACAGAGAACACTGAAGCTTTCTTT.

CDR3 nucleotides: TGCGCCAGCAGCCTTATAGCGGGAGTGTACACCGGGGAGCTGTTTTTT. It encodes CASSLIAGVYTGELFF. The chain carries TRBV4-1 and TRBJ2-2; 9 positions agree with TRBD2. The CDR3 consists of 16 residues. The V gene's germline CDR1 is MGHRA and CDR2 YSYEKL. The V segment lost 4 bases and the J segment 3 bases; nucleotides outside the gene matches: 6.

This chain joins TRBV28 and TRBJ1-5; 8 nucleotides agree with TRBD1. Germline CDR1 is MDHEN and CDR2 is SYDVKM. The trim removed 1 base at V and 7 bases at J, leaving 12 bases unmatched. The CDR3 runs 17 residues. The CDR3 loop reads CASSLYLWTGSSQPQHF. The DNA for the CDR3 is TGTGCCAGCAGTTTATACCTCTGGACAGGGAGTAGCCAGCCCCAGCATTTT.

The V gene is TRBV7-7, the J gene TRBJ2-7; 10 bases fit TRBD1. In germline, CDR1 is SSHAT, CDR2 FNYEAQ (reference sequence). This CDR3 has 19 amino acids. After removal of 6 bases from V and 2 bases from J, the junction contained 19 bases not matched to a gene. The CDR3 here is CASRSKTRDRGSHPYEQYF. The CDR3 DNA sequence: TGTGCCAGCAGAAGCAAAACCCGGGACAGGGGATCGCATCCCTACGAGCAGTACTTC.

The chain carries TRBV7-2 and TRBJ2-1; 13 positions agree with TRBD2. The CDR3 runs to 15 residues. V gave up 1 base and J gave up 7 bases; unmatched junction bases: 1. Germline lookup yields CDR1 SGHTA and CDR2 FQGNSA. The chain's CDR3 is CASSLGLAGGNEQFF. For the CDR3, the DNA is TGTGCCAGCAGCTTAGGACTAGCGGGAGGAAATGAGCAGTTCTTC.

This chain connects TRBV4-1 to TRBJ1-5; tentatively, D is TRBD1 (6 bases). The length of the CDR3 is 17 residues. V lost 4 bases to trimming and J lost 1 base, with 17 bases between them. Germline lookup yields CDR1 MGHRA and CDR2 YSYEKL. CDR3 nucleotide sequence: TGCGCCAGCAGCCCCCAAACAGGGTTAGGGAGCAATCAGCCCCAGCATTTT. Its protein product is CASSPQTGLGSNQPQHF.

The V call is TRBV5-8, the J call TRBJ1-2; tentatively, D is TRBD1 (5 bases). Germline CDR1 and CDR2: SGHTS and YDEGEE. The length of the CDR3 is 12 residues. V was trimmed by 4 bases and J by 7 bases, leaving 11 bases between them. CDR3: CASSGGFGGYTF. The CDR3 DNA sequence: TGTGCCAGCAGCGGGGGATTTGGTGGCTACACCTTC.

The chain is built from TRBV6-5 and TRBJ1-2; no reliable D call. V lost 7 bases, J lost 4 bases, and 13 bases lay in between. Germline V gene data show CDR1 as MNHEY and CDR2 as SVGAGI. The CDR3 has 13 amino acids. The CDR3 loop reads CASTPLNGYGYTF. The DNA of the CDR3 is TGTGCCAGCACACCCCTGAACGGCTATGGCTACACCTTC.

The CDR3 is CASSLLAGGQDTQYF. CDR3 bases: TGTGCCAGCAGCTTACTAGCGGGGGGGCAAGATACGCAGTATTTT. The chain has TRBV7-3 and TRBJ2-3; TRBD2 matches 12 bases. This CDR3 spans 15 amino acids. The trim removed 2 bases at V and 5 bases at J, leaving 2 bases unmatched. Germline V gene data show CDR1 as SGHTA and CDR2 as FQGTGA.

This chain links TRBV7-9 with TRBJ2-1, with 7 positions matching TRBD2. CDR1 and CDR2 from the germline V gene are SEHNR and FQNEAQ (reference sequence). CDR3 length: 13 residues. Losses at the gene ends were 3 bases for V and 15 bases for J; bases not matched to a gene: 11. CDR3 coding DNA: TGTGCCAGCAGCTTTCCTAGCGGTATGGACGTGTTCTTC. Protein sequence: CASSFPSGMDVFF.

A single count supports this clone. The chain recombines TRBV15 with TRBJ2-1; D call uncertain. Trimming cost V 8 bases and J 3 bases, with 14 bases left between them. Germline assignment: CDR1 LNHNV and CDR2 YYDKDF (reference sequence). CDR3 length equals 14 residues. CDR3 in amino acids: CATGSWGNYNEQFF. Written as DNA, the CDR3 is TGTGCCACCGGATCGTGGGGAAACTACAATGAGCAGTTCTTC.

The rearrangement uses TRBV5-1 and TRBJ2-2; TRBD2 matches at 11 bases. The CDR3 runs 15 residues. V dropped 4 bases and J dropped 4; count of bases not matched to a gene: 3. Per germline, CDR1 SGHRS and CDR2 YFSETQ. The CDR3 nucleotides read TGCGCCAGCAGCGTCGGGACTAGCGGCACCGGGGAGCTGTTTTTT. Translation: CASSVGTSGTGELFF.

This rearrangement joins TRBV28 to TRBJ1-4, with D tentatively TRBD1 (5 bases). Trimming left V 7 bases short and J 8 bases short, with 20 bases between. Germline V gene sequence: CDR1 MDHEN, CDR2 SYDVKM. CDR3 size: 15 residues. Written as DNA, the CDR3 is TGTGCCAGCACCCCCCTCGGTTTGACAGAAGAAAAACTGTTTTTT. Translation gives CASTPLGLTEEKLFF.

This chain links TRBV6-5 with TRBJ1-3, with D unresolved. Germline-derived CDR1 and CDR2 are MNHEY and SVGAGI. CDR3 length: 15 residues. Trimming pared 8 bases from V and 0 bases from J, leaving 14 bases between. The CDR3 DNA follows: TGTGCCAGCGCCCCGGGGTTCGCCTCTGGAAACACCATATATTTT. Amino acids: CASAPGFASGNTIYF.

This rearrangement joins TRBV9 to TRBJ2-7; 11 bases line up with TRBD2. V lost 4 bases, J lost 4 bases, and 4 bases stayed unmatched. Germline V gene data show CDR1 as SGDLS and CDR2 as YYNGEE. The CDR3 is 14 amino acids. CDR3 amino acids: CASSMTSGAYEQYF. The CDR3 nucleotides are TGTGCCAGCAGCATGACTAGCGGGGCATACGAGCAGTACTTC.

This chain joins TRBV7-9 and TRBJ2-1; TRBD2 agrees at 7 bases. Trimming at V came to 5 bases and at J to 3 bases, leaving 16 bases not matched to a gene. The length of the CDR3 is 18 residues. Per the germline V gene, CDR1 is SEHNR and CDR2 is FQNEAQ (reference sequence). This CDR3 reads CASSPYAPREARYNEQFF. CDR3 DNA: TGTGCCAGCAGCCCATATGCTCCCCGGGAGGCCCGCTACAATGAGCAGTTCTTC.